Listed below are T cell receptor beta chains from one sample, sequenced in a study of tumor-infiltrating lymphocytes in localized non-small cell lung cancer. TCRdb's copy holds only in-frame clones and misses some; the assay was immunoSEQ multiplex PCR. Here the sample spans about 12,000 clones, around 80% being singletons. The material sequenced was lung tumor tissue. The origin of the receptors is a human donor with non-small cell lung cancer. The CDR3 runs from the conserved cysteine through the conserved F or W. The D gene is left open where the match is weak. Clone size appears in some rows only: once, few, many, or a class for an expanded clone.

abundance	d_gene	j_gene	v_gene	CDR3aa	CDR3nt
.	.	TRBJ1-1	TRBV11-3	CASSLVGVGNTEAFF	TGTGCCAGCAGCTTAGTCGGGGTCGGGAACACTGAAGCTTTCTTT
once	.	TRBJ1-5	TRBV2	CASSEARGAGQPQHF	TGTGCCAGCAGTGAAGCGCGGGGTGCGGGCCAGCCCCAGCATTTT
.	.	TRBJ1-5	TRBV6-5	CASSPPGTQPQHF	TGTGCCAGCAGCCCCCCGGGGACGCAGCCCCAGCATTTT
.	.	TRBJ2-5	TRBV14	CASSQARGWETQYF	TGTGCCAGCAGCCAAGCAAGGGGCTGGGAGACCCAGTACTTC
.	.	TRBJ1-5	TRBV7-2	CASSLSAGSNQPQHF	TGTGCCAGCAGCTTATCGGCTGGGAGCAATCAGCCCCAGCATTTT
.	.	TRBJ1-1	TRBV7-9	CASSLGTANTEAFF	TGTGCCAGCAGCCTAGGGACGGCGAACACTGAAGCTTTCTTT
.	.	TRBJ2-7	TRBV18	CASSPDVRSYEQYF	TGTGCCAGCTCACCAGACGTAAGGTCCTACGAGCAGTACTTC
.	.	TRBJ1-2	TRBV19	CASNRTGLGGGYTF	TGTGCCAGTAACCGTACAGGGCTTGGGGGTGGCTACACCTTC
.	TRBD1	TRBJ2-1	TRBV18	CASSPSGTAMTREQFF	TGTGCCAGCTCACCATCCGGGACAGCGATGACGCGTGAGCAGTTCTTC
.	.	TRBJ1-2	TRBV29-1	CSVGRISNYGYTF	TGCAGCGTTGGACGGATCTCTAACTATGGCTACACCTTC
.	TRBD2	TRBJ2-2	TRBV11-2	CASSYSGGINTGELFF	TGTGCCAGCAGCTATAGCGGGGGGATCAACACCGGGGAGCTGTTTTTT
.	TRBD1	TRBJ1-2	TRBV12-5	CASALEQGPYGYTF	TGTGCTAGTGCCCTGGAACAGGGGCCCTATGGCTACACCTTC
.	TRBD1	TRBJ1-2	TRBV19	CASSRGQPNYGYTF	TGTGCCAGTAGTAGGGGACAGCCTAACTATGGCTACACCTTC
.	.	TRBJ1-1	TRBV5-1	CASSPGWTEAFF	TGCGCCAGCAGCCCCGGATGGACTGAAGCTTTCTTT
few	TRBD1	TRBJ1-2	TRBV19	CASSIAGDRGNGYTF	TGTGCCAGTAGTATAGCGGGCGACAGGGGGAACGGCTACACCTTC
medium-sized	TRBD1	TRBJ1-1	TRBV6-5	CASSYTGTGENTEAFF	TGTGCCAGCAGTTATACCGGGACAGGAGAGAACACTGAAGCTTTCTTT
.	.	TRBJ1-2	TRBV28	CASSYPGTF	TGTGCCAGCAGCTACCCTGGCACCTTC
.	.	TRBJ2-1	TRBV7-7	CASSLDHREYNEQFF	TGTGCCAGCAGCTTAGATCACCGGGAATACAATGAGCAGTTCTTC
.	.	TRBJ2-5	TRBV7-7	CATSSGLQETQYF	TGTGCCACCTCTTCAGGGCTCCAAGAGACCCAGTACTTC
medium-sized	TRBD1	TRBJ2-7	TRBV19	CASTPTGGIYEQYF	TGTGCCAGTACCCCGACAGGGGGCATATACGAGCAGTACTTC
.	.	TRBJ1-2	TRBV12-5	CASGLVQGPGYGYTF	TGTGCTAGTGGTTTGGTACAAGGGCCTGGTTATGGCTACACCTTC
.	TRBD2	TRBJ2-3	TRBV30	CAWSASGGTDTQYF	TGTGCCTGGAGTGCTAGCGGGGGAACAGATACGCAGTATTTT
.	TRBD1	TRBJ1-1	TRBV10-1	CASRFDRDRTEAFF	TGCGCCAGCCGATTCGACAGGGATCGCACTGAAGCTTTCTTT
medium-sized	.	TRBJ1-1	TRBV6-5	CASSYLAEAFF	TGTGCCAGCAGTTACCTTGCTGAAGCTTTCTTT
.	TRBD1	TRBJ2-3	TRBV4-2	CASSQDRGGADTQYF	TGTGCCAGCAGCCAAGATAGAGGGGGCGCAGATACGCAGTATTTT
.	.	TRBJ2-1	TRBV5-1	CASSFSEPKTNEQFF	TGCGCCAGCAGCTTCTCCGAGCCCAAAACCAATGAGCAGTTCTTC
.	.	TRBJ2-4	TRBV4-3	CASSQDNDGRSAKNIQYF	TGCGCCAGCAGCCAAGATAACGACGGCCGGAGTGCCAAAAACATTCAGTACTTC
.	.	TRBJ2-6	TRBV5-5	CASAPSGANVLTF	TGTGCCAGCGCCCCCTCTGGGGCCAACGTCCTGACTTTC
.	TRBD1	TRBJ2-7	TRBV6-1	CASRFGTGDYEQYF	TGTGCCAGCAGGTTCGGGACAGGAGACTACGAGCAGTACTTC
.	.	TRBJ1-6	TRBV6-5	CASNSGQGYSPLHF	TGTGCCAGCAACTCAGGGCAGGGTTATTCACCCCTCCACTTT
.	TRBD2	TRBJ2-2	TRBV2	CASTSRTSGNTGELFF	TGTGCCAGTACCTCCAGGACTAGCGGGAACACCGGGGAGCTGTTTTTT
.	.	TRBJ2-5	TRBV2	CARAHREGAGETQYF	TGTGCCAGAGCCCACAGGGAGGGGGCGGGAGAGACCCAGTACTTC
.	TRBD2	TRBJ2-3	TRBV4-3	CASSQEPTSEFTDTQYF	TGCGCCAGCAGCCAAGAACCGACTAGCGAGTTCACAGATACGCAGTATTTT
.	.	TRBJ1-1	TRBV9	CASSEAPDTEAFF	TGTGCCAGCAGCGAGGCCCCCGACACTGAAGCTTTCTTT
.	.	TRBJ2-7	TRBV9	CASSVAQGPSYEQYF	TGTGCCAGCAGCGTAGCTCAGGGACCCTCCTACGAGCAGTACTTC
few	TRBD1	TRBJ1-4	TRBV6-5	CASSLYQGAGEKLFF	TGTGCCAGCAGTTTATACCAGGGGGCGGGAGAAAAACTGTTTTTT
.	TRBD1	TRBJ2-7	TRBV10-3	CAISSGQGSYEQYF	TGTGCCATCAGTTCGGGACAGGGCTCCTACGAGCAGTACTTC
.	TRBD1	TRBJ2-7	TRBV10-2	CASSVSGTGFDEQYF	TGCGCCAGCAGTGTATCCGGGACAGGGTTCGACGAGCAGTACTTC
medium-sized	.	TRBJ1-6	TRBV6-5	CASSFGDALHF	TGTGCCAGCAGTTTCGGCGATGCCCTCCACTTT
.	.	TRBJ1-6	TRBV5-1	CASSLVGGTLGPPLHF	TGCGCCAGCAGCTTGGTGGGGGGGACACTTGGCCCACCCCTCCACTTT
.	.	TRBJ1-6	TRBV5-1	CASSLDRQTNSPLHF	TGCGCCAGCAGCTTGGACAGGCAGACTAATTCACCCCTCCACTTT
once	.	TRBJ1-1	TRBV7-9	CASSLGAVNTEAFF	TGTGCCAGCAGCTTAGGGGCAGTGAACACTGAAGCTTTCTTT
.	TRBD1	TRBJ1-1	TRBV6-5	CASTGTGAFTEAFF	TGTGCCAGCACTGGGACAGGGGCTTTTACTGAAGCTTTCTTT
few	TRBD1	TRBJ2-1	TRBV6-1	CASSAGQGFGLYNEQFF	TGTGCCAGCAGTGCCGGACAGGGGTTCGGCCTCTACAATGAGCAGTTCTTC
.	TRBD2	TRBJ2-1	TRBV19	CASSSGGAFNEQFF	TGTGCCAGTAGTAGCGGGGGGGCCTTCAATGAGCAGTTCTTC
.	TRBD1	TRBJ2-5	TRBV11-2	CASSLAGTGETQYF	TGTGCCAGCAGCTTAGCTGGGACAGGAGAGACCCAGTACTTC
few	.	TRBJ1-4	TRBV4-2	CASSPRNEKLFF	TGTGCCAGCAGCCCCCGGAATGAAAAACTGTTTTTT
few	.	TRBJ2-7	TRBV15	CATSREHDAYEQYF	TGTGCCACCAGCAGAGAGCATGACGCGTACGAGCAGTACTTC
.	.	TRBJ1-4	TRBV18	CASSPTGPGEKLFF	TGTGCCAGCTCACCAACAGGTCCTGGGGAAAAACTGTTTTTT
few	.	TRBJ1-1	TRBV5-4	CASSLAGRVVIDTEAFF	TGTGCCAGCAGCTTGGCGGGCAGGGTCGTTATTGACACTGAAGCTTTCTTT
.	TRBD1	TRBJ1-1	TRBV5-1	CASRGQGSSTEAFF	TGCGCCAGCAGGGGACAGGGGAGTTCCACTGAAGCTTTCTTT
.	TRBD1	TRBJ1-3	TRBV19	CASSQGVSSGNTIYF	TGTGCCAGTAGCCAGGGGGTGAGCTCTGGAAACACCATATATTTT
.	.	TRBJ2-5	TRBV7-8	CASSLTEETQYF	TGTGCCAGCAGCTTGACGGAAGAGACCCAGTACTTC
few	.	TRBJ2-7	TRBV10-1	CASSEGQTRSYEQYF	TGCGCCAGCAGTGAGGGACAGACGAGATCCTACGAGCAGTACTTC
.	.	TRBJ1-2	TRBV5-6	CASSSVGGENGYTF	TGTGCCAGCAGCTCGGTGGGGGGGGAGAATGGCTACACCTTC
.	.	TRBJ1-1	TRBV5-1	CASSLESGPGTTEAFF	TGCGCCAGCAGCTTGGAATCGGGACCAGGGACCACTGAAGCTTTCTTT